This is a list of T cell receptor beta chains from one sample in a study of beta chain features in type 1 diabetes. Using immunoSEQ multiplex PCR, the repertoire was profiled, and TCRdb retains in-frame clones only, with some absent. The sample carries 300,000 to 400,000 clones, around 12% recorded once. Sequencing was done on a sample of naive CD4+ T cells from blood. The receptors originated from a man between 18 and 29 years old in good health. Both conserved end residues are part of each CDR3. Fields, in order: J gene, clone size, D gene, V gene, CDR3 DNA, CDR3 protein. A D gene is named only where the DNA matches it firmly. Clone size is not always given. Where it is, it says once, few, many or a class for expanded clones.

>TRBJ1-1|few|.|TRBV6-6
TGTGCCAGCAGTTACTCCACGGGGAACACTGAAGCTTTCTTT
CASSYSTGNTEAFF
>TRBJ1-2|.|.|TRBV30
TGTGCCTGGGCCGAGGGACTCCGCGCGAACTATGGCTACACCTTC
CAWAEGLRANYGYTF
>TRBJ2-1|.|TRBD2|TRBV11-1
TGTGCCAGCAGCGACCCTCGGACTAGCGACCACAATGAGCAGTTCTTC
CASSDPRTSDHNEQFF
>TRBJ1-2|.|.|TRBV11-2
TGTGCCAGCAGCCCCCTGAAGCAAGACAGGATCTATGGCTACACCTTC
CASSPLKQDRIYGYTF
>TRBJ1-2|.|.|TRBV14
TGTGCCAGCAGCCAAGCACAGAACTATGGCTACACCTTC
CASSQAQNYGYTF
>TRBJ2-3|.|TRBD1|TRBV18
TGTGCCAGCTCACCACGCCTGACAGGGCCCAGCACAGATACGCAGTATTTT
CASSPRLTGPSTDTQYF
>TRBJ1-1|.|.|TRBV19
TGTGCCAGTATCCAGCAGGGGTCGGACACTGAAGCTTTCTTT
CASIQQGSDTEAFF
>TRBJ2-3|.|TRBD2|TRBV7-3
TGTGCCAGCAGCTTATCCGGGGGGGAGCCAGATACGCAGTATTTT
CASSLSGGEPDTQYF
>TRBJ2-7|.|TRBD1|TRBV5-4
TGTGCCAGCAGCTTACAGGGGCTCAACGAGCAGTACTTC
CASSLQGLNEQYF
>TRBJ1-4|few|.|TRBV11-1
TGTGCCAGCAGCCCGAATGTCGCGGAGAGCGGACTGTTTTTT
CASSPNVAESGLFF